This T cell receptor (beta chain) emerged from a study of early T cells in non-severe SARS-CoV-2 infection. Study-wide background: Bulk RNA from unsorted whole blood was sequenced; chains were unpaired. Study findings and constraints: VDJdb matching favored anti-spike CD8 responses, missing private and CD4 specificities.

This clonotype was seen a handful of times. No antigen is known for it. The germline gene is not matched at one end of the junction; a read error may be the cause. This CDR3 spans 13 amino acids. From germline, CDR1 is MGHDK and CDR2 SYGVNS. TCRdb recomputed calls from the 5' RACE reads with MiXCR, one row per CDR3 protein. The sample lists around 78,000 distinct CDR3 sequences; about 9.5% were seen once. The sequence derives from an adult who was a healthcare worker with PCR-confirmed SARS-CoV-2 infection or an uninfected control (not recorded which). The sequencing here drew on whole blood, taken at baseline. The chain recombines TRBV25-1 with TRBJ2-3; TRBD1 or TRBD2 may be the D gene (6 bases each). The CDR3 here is CASSMGGTDTQYF. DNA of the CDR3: TGTGCCAGCAGTATGGGGGGCACGGATACGCAGTATTTT.